This T cell receptor (beta chain) was captured by sequencing in a study of control samples from healthy donors and cancer patients. Only in-frame clones appear in the TCRdb table, and some are missing; sequencing was by immunoSEQ multiplex PCR. The sample lists more than 30,000 clones, roughly 94% occurring once. Trimming at V came to 6 bases and at J to 5 bases, leaving 4 bases not matched to a gene. CDR3 size: 13 residues. Germline V CDR1 and CDR2: MNHEY, SVGAGI. This TCR derives from a man aged 55 to 70 in good health. The gene calls are TRBV6-5 and TRBJ1-1, with 9 nucleotides matching TRBD1. The sequenced sample consisted of blood. The CDR3 bases are TGTGCCAGCAGGGGGACAGGGAGGACTGAAGCTTTCTTT. Its translation is CASRGTGRTEAFF.